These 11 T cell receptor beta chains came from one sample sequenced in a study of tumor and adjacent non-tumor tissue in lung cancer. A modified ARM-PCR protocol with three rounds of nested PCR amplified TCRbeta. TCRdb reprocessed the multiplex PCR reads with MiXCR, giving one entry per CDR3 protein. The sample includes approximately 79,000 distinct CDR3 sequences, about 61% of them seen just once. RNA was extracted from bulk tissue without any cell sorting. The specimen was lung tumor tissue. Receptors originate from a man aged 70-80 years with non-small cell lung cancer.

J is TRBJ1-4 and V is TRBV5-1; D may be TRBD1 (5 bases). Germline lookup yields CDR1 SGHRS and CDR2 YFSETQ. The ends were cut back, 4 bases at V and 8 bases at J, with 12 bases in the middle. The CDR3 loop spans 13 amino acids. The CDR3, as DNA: TGCGCCAGCAGCAATCCGACAGACGAAAAACTGTTTTTT. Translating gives CASSNPTDEKLFF.

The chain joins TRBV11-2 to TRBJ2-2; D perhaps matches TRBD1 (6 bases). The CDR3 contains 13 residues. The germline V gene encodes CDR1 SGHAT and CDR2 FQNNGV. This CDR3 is CSGSLQGPGELFF. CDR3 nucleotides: TGTTCCGGCAGCTTACAGGGACCCGGGGAGCTGTTTTTT.

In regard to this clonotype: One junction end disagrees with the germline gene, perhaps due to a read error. The CDR3 protein is CDSSPLNLGDRAYEQYF. DNA for the CDR3: TGCGACAGCAGCCCACTCAATTTGGGGGATAGGGCCTACGAGCAGTACTTC. The chain is built from TRBV11-2 and TRBJ2-7; D may be TRBD1 or TRBD2 (5 bases each). Germline V gene lookup returns CDR1 SGHAT and CDR2 FQNNGV. The CDR3 has 17 amino acids. Full variable domain (rest looked up from reference TRBV11-2 and TRBJ2-7): EAGVAQSPRYKIIEKRQSVAFWCNPISGHATLYWYQQILGQGPKLLIQFQNNGVVDDSQLPKDRFSAERLKGVDSTLKIQPAKLEDSAVYLCDSSPLNLGDRAYEQYFGPGTRLTVT.

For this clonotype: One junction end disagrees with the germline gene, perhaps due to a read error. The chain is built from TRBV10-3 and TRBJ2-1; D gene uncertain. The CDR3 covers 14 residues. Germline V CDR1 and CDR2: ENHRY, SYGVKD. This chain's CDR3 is CVISQRLTYNEQFF. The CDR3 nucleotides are TGTGTCATCAGTCAGAGACTCACCTACAATGAGCAGTTCTTC.

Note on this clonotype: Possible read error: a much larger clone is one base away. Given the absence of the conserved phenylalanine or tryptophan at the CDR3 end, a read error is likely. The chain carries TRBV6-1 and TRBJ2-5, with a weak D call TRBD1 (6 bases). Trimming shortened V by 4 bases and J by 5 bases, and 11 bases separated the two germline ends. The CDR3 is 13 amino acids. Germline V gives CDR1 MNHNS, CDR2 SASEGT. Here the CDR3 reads CASSVWGPETQYL. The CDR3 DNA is TGTGCCAGCAGTGTATGGGGGCCGGAGACCCAGTACCTC.

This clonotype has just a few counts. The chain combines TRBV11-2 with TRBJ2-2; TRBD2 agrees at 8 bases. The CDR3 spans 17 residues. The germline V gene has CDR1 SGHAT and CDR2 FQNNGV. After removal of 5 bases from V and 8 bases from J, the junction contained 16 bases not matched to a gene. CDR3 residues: CASSPTGKVAGTGELFF. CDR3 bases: TGTGCCAGCAGCCCCACAGGGAAAGTAGCGGGGACAGGGGAGCTGTTTTTT.

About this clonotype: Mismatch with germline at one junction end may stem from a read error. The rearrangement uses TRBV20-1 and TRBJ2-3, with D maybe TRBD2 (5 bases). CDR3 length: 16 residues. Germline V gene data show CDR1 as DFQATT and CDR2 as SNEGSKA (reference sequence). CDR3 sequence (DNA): TGCAGTACTAGAGATCGGTATCCCGGTAGCACAGATACGCAGTATTTC. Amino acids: CSTRDRYPGSTDTQYF.

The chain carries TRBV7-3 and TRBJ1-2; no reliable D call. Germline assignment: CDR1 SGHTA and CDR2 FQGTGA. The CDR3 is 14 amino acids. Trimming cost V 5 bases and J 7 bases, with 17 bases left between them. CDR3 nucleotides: TGTGCCAGCAGCCCCCAGTCTTCAATGGGTGGCTACACCTTC. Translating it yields CASSPQSSMGGYTF.

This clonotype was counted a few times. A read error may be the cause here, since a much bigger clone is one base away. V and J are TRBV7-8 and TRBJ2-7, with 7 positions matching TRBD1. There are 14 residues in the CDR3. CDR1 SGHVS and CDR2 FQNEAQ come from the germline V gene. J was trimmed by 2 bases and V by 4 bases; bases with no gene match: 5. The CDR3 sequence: CASSSVGTAYEQYF. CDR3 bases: TGTGCCAGCAGCTCGGTCGGGACAGCCTACGAGCAGTACTTC.

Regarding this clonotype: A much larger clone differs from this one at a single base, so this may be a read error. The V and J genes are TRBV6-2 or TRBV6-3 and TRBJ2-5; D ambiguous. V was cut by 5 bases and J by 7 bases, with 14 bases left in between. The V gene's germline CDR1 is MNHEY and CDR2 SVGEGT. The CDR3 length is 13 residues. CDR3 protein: CASSPSTIRTQYF. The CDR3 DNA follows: TGTGCCAGCAGTCCCTCGACAATACGGACCCAGTACTTC.

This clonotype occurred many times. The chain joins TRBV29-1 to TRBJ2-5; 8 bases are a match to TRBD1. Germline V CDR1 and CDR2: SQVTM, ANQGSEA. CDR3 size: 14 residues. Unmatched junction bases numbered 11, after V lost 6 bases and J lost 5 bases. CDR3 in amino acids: CSVGGQGAMETQYF. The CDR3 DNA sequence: TGCAGCGTGGGAGGACAGGGCGCGATGGAGACCCAGTACTTC.